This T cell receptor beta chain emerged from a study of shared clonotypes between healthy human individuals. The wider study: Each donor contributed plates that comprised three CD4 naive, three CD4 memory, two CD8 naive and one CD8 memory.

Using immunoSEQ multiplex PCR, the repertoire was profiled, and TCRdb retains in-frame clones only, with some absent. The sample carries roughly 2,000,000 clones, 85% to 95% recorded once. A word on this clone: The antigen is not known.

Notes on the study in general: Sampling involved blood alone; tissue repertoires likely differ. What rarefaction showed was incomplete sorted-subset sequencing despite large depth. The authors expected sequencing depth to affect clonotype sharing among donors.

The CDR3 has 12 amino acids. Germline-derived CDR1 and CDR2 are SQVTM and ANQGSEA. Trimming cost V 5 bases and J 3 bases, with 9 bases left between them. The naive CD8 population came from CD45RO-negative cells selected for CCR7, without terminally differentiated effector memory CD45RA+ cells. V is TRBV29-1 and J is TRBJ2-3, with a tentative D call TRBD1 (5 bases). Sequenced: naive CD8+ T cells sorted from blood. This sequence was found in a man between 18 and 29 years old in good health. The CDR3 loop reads CSVTDRTDTQYF. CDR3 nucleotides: TGCAGCGTTACCGACAGAACAGATACGCAGTATTTT.